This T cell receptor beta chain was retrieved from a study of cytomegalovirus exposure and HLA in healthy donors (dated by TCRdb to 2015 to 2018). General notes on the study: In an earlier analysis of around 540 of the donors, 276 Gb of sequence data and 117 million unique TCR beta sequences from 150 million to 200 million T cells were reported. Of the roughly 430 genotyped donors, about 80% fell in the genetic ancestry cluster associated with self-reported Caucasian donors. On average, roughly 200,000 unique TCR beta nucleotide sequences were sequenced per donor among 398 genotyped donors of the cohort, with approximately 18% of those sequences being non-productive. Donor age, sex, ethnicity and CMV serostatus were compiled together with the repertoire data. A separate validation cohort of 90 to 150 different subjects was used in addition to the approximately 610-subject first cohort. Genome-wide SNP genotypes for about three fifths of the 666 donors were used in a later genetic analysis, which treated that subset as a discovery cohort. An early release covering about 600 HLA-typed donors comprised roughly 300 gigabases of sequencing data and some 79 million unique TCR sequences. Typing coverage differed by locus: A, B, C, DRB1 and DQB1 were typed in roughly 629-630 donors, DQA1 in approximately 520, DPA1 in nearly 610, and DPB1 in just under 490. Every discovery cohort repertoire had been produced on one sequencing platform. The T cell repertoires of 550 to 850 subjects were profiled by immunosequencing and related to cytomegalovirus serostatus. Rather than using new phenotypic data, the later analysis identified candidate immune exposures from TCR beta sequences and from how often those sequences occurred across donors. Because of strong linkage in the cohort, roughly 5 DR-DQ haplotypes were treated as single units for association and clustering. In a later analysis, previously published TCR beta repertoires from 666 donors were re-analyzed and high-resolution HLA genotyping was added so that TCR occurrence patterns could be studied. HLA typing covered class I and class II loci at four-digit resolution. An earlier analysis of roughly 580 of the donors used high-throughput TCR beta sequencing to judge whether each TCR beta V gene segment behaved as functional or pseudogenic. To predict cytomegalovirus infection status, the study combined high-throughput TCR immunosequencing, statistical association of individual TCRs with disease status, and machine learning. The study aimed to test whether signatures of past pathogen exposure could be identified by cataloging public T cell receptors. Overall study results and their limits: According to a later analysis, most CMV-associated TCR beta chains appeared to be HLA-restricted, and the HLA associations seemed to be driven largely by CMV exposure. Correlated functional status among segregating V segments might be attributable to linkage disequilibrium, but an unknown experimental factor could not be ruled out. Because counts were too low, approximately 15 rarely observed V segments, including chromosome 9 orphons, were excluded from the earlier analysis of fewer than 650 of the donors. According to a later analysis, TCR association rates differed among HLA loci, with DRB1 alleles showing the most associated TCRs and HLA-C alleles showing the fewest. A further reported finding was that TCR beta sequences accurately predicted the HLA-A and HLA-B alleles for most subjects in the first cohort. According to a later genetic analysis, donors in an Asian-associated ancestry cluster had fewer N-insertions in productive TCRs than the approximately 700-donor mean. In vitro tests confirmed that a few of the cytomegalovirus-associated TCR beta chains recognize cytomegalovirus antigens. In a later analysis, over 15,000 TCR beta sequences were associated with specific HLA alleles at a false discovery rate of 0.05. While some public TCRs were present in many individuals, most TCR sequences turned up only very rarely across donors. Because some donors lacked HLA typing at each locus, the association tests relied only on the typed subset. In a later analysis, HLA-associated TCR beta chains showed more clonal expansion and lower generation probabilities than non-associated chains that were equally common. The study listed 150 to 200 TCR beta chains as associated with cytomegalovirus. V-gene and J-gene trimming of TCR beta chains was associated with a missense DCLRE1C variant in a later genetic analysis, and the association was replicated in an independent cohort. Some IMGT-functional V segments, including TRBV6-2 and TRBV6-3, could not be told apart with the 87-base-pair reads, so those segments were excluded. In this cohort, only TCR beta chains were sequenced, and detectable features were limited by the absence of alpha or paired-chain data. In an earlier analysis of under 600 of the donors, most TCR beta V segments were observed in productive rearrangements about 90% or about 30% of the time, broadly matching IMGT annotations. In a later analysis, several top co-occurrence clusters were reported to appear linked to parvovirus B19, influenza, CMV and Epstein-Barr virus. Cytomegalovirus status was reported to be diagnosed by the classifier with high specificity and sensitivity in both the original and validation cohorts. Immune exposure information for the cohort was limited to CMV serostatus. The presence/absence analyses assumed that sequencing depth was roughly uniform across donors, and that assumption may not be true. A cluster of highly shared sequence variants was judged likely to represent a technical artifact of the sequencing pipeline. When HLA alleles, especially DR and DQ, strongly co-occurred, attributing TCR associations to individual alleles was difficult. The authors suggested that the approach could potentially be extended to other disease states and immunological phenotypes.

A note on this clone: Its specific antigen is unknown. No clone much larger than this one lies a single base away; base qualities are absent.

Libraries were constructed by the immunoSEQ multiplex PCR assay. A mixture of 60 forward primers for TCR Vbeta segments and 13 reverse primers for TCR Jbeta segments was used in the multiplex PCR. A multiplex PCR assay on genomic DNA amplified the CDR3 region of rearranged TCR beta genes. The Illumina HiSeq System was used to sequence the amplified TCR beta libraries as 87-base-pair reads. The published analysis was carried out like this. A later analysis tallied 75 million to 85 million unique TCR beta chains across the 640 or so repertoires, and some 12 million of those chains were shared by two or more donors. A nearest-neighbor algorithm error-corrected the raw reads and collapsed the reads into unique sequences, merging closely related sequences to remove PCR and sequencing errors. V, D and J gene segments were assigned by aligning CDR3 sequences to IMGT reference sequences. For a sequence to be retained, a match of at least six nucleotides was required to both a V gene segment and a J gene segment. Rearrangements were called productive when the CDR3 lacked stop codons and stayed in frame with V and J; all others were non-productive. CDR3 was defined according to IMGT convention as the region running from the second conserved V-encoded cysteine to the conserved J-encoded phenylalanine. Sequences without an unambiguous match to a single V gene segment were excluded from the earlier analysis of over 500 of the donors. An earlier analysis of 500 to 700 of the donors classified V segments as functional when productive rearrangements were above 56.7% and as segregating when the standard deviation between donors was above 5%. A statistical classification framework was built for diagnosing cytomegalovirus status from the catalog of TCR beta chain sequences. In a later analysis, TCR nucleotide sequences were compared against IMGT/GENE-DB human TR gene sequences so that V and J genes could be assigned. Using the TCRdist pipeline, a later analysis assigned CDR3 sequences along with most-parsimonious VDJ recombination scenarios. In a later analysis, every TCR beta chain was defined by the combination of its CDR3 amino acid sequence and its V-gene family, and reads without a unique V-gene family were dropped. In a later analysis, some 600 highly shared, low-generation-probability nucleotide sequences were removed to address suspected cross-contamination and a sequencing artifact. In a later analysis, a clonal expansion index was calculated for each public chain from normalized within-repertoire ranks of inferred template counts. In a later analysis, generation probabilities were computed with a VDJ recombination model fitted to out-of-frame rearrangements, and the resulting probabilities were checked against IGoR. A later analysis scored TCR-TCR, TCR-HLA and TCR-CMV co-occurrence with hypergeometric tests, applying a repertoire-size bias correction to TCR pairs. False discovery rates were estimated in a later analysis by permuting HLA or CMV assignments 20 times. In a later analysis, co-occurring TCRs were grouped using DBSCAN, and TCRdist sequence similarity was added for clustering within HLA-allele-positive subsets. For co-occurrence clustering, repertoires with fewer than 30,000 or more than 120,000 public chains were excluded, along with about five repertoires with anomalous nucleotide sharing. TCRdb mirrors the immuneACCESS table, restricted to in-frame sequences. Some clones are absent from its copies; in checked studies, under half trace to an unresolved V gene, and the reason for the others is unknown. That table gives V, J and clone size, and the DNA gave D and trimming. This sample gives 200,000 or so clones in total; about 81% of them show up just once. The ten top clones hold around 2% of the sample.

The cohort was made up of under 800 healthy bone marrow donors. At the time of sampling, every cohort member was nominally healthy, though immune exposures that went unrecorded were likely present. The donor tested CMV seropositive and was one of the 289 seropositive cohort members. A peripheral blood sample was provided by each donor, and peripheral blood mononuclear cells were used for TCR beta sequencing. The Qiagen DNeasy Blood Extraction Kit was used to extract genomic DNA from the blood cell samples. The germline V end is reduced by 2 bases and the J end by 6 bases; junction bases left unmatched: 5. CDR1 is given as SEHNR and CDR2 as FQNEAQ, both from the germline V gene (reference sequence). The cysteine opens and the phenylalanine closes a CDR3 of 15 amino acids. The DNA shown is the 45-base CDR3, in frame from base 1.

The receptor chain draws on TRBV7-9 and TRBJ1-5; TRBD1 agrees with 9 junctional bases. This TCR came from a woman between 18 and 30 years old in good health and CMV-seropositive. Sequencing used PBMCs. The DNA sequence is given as TGTGCCAGCAGCTTAACAGGGGGCGAGATTCAGCCCCAGCATTTT. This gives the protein CASSLTGGEIQPQHF.